This TCR beta chain was recovered during a study of shared clonotypes between healthy human individuals (dated by TCRdb to the early 2020s). Study-level background: A couple of women and three men aged 18 to 49 years were included in the cohort. The study deeply sequenced blood TCR repertoires of about 5 healthy adults to estimate repertoire size and the extent of clonotype sharing between individuals. To increase sequencing depth and limit assay-specific biases, different laboratories used diverse techniques to prepare libraries and sequence TCR repertoires. Leukapheresis yielded between about 0.85 and 10 billion PBMCs per donor. Results the study describes overall, beyond this receptor: Pairwise subsampling led to the expectation that sequencing depth would affect the degree of clonotype sharing among donors. The genetic and exposure-history diversity represented was limited by the small number of donors. Sampling was restricted to blood, and TCR repertoires in tissue are likely to differ from TCR repertoires in blood.

The donors were healthy, HIV-negative adults who had no recently reported acute infections or vaccinations. Every donor was a Caucasian adult living in Nashville, Tennessee, USA. For unsorted samples, 90 million or so PBMCs were counted and genomic DNA was extracted with the QIAamp DNA Blood Mini kit. Blood was obtained by leukapheresis, after which PBMCs were separated by Ficoll-Histopaque density gradient centrifugation and cryopreserved in liquid nitrogen vapor phase. A word on this clone: The specificity of this receptor is unknown. The record has no base qualities; no much larger clone is one base away.

Spanning cysteine to phenylalanine, the CDR3 consists of 12 amino acids. Only CDR3 DNA remains: 36 bases, in frame from the first base. The germline V gene supplies CDR1 SQVTM and CDR2 ANQGSEA. Relative to germline, V is missing 7 bases and J is missing 7 bases, with 9 bases of the junction outside any gene match. Using the deep immunoSEQ assay, TCR CDR3 regions were amplified from genomic DNA by multiplex PCR. Genomic DNA extracted from each cell subset was distributed evenly over all wells of several immunoSEQ 96-well plates, and each plate served as one replicate. Each replicate PCR for unsorted PBMC received about 0.3 ug genomic DNA, equal to tens of thousands of T cell genomes. Ten immunoSEQ deep assay plates were used to sequence unsorted PBMC genomic DNA. Purified libraries were quantified with a Qubit 3.0 fluorometer, sized on a Bioanalyzer 2100, and re-quantified with the KAPA Library Quantification kit. A separate single-read 150-cycle Illumina NextSeq 550 flow cell was used to sequence each immunoSEQ 96-well plate. Processing in the source paper ran as follows. The immunoSEQ output contained only junctional sequences without quality scores, so filtering could not match that applied to full-length reads. Sequences were annotated with PyIR, a Python wrapper for IgBLAST v1.9, using IMGT germline references to assign V/J genes and CDR3. Reads with weak V/J assignments (E-value above 1e-6), missing CDR3, stop codons, out-of-frame junctions, or ambiguous translated residues were removed. V3J clonotypes were defined by identical inferred V gene, J gene, and CDR3 amino acid sequence. The percentage overlap between two repertoires was calculated by dividing the number of shared unique clonotypes by the size of the smaller repertoire. Three approaches were used to assess repertoire richness: RTK rarefaction, the Chao1 estimator, and Recon v2.1 estimates of unobserved clonotypes. TCRdb mirrors the immuneACCESS table, restricted to in-frame sequences. Some clones are absent from its copies; in checked studies, under half trace to an unresolved V gene, and the reason for the others is unknown. The V and J calls and clone size were taken over from that table, and D and trimming were inferred from the DNA. In this sample the table shows roughly 500,000 clones, approximately 82% of which occur a single time. The leading ten clones occupy more than 10% of the sample.

The rearranged chain carries TRBV29-1 and TRBJ2-7; 8 bases in between match TRBD2. Source material: PBMCs. The receptor comes from a woman in her thirties or forties in good health. Some clones in this sample may be carry-over from other donors' samples. The CDR3 region has the sequence CSGVAGGGEQYF. In nucleotides, the sequence is TGCAGCGGGGTGGCGGGAGGTGGAGAGCAGTACTTC.